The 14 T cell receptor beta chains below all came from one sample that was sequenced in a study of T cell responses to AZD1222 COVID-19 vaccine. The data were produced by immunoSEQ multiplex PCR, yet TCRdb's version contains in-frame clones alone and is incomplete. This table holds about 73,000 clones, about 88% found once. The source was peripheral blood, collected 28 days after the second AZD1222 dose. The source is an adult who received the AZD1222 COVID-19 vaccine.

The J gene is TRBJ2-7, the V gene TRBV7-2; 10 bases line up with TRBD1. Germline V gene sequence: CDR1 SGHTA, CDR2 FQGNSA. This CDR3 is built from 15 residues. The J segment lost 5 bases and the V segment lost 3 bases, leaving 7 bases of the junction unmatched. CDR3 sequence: CASSLDRGASHEQYF. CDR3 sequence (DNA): TGTGCCAGCAGCTTGGACAGGGGGGCCTCTCACGAGCAGTACTTC.

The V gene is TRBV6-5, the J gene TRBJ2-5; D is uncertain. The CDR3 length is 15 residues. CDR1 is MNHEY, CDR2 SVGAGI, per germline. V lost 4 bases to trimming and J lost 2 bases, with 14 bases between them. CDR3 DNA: TGTGCCAGCAGTTCCGTGGACGTGAGGCAAGAGACCCAGTACTTC. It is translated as CASSSVDVRQETQYF.

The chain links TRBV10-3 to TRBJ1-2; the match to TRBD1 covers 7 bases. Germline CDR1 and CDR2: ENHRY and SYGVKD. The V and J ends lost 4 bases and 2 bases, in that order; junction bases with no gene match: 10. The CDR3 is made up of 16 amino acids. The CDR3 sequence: CAISGGQRRLNYGYTF. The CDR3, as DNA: TGTGCCATCAGTGGGGGACAGCGGAGATTAAACTATGGCTACACCTTC.

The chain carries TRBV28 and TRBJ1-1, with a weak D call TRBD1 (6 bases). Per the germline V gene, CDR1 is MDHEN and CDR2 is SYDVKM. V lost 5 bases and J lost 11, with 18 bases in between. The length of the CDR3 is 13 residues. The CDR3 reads CASSLDSPSGAFF. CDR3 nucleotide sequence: TGTGCCAGCAGTCTGGACAGCCCGTCTGGGGCTTTCTTT.

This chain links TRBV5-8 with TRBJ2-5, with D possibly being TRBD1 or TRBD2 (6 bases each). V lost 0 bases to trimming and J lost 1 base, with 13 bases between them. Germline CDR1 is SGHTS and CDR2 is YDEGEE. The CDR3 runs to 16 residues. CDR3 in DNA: TGTGCCAGCAGCTTGGCCGGTGGAGGGGGCCAAGAGACCCAGTACTTC. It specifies CASSLAGGGGQETQYF.

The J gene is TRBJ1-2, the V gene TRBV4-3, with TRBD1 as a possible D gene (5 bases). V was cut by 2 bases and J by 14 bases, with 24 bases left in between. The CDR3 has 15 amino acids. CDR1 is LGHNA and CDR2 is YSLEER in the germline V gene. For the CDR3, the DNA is TGCGCCAGCAGCCAACGTGCAGGGTTTGCGGGACTTGATACCTTC. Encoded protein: CASSQRAGFAGLDTF.

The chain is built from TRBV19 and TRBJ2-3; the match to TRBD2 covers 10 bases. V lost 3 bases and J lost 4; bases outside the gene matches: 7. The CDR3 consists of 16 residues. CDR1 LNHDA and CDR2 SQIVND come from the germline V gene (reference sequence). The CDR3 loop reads CASSIPASGGSDTQYF. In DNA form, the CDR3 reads TGTGCCAGTAGTATTCCGGCTAGCGGGGGATCAGATACGCAGTATTTT. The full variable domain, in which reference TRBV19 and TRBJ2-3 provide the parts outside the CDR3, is DGGITQSPKYLFRKEGQNVTLSCEQNLNHDAMYWYRQDPGQGLRLIYYSQIVNDFQKGDIAEGYSVSREKKESFPLTVTSAQKNPTAFYLCASSIPASGGSDTQYFGPGTRLTVL.

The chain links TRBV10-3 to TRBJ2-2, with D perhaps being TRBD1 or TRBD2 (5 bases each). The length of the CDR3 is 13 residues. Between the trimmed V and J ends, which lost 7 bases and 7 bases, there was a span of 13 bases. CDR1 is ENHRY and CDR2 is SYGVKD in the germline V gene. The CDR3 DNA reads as TGTGCCATCAACCGGGACCCCATCGGGGAGCTGTTTTTT. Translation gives CAINRDPIGELFF.

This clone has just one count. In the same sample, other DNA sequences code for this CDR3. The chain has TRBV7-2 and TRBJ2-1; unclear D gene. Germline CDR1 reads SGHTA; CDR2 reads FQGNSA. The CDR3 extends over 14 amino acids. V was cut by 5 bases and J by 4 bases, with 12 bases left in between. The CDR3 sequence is CASSPGGSYNEQFF. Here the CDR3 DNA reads TGTGCCAGCAGCCCGGGCGGATCTTACAATGAGCAGTTCTTC.

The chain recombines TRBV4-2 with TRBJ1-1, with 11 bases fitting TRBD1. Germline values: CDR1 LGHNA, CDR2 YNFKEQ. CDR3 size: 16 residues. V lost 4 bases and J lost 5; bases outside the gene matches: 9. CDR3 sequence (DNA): TGTGCCAGCAGCCGACTAGGGGGACAGGGGGGTACTGAAGCTTTCTTT. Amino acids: CASSRLGGQGGTEAFF.

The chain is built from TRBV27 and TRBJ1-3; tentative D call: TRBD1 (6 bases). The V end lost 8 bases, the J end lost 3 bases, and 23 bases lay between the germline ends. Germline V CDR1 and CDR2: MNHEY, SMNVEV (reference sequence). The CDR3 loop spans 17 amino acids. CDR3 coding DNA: TGTGCCAGCTCCAAACCCGGGGGTGGGGGCGGTGGAAACACCATATATTTT. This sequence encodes CASSKPGGGGGGNTIYF.

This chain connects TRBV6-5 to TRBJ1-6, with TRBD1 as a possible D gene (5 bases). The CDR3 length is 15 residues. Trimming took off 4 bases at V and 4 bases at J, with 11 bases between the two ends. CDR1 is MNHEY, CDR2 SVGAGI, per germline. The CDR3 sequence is CASSSSRQYNSPLHF. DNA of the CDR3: TGTGCCAGCAGTTCCTCCAGACAGTATAATTCACCCCTCCACTTT.

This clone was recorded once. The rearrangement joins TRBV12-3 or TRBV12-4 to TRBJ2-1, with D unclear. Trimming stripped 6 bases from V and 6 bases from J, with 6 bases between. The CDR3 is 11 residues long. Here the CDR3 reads CASSRTNEQFF. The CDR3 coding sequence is TGTGCCAGCAGCCGCACCAATGAGCAGTTCTTC.

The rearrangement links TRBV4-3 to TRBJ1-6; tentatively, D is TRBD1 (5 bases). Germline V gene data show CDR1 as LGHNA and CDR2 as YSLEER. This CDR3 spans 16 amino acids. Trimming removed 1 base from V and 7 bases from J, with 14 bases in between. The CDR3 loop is CASSQAHGGSNSPLHF. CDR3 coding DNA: TGCGCCAGCAGCCAAGCTCATGGGGGGTCCAATTCACCCCTCCACTTT.